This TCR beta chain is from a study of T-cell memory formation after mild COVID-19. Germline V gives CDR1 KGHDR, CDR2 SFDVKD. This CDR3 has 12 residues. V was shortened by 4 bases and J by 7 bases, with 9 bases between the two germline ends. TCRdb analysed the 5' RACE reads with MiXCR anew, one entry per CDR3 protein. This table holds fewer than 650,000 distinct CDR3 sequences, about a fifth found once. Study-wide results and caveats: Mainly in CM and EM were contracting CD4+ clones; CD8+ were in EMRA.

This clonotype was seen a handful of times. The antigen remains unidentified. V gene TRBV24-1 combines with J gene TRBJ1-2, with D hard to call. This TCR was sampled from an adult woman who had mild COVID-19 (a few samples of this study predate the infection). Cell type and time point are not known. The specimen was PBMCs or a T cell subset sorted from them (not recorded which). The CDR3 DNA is TGTGCCACCAGTGAGAACAGTGCTGGCTACACCTTC. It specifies CATSENSAGYTF.